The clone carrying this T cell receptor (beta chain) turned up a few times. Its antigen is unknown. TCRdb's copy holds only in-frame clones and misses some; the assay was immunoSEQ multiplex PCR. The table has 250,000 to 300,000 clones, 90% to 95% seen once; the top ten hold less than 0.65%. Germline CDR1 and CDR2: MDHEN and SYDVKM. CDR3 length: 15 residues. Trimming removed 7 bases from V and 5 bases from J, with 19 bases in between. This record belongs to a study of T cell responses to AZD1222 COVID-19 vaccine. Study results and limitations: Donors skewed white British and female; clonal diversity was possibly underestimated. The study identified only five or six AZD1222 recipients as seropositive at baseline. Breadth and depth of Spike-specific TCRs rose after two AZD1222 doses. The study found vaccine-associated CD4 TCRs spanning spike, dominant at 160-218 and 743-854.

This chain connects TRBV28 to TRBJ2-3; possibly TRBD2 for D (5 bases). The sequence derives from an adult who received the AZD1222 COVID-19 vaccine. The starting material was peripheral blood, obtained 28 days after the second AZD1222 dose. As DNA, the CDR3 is TGTGCCAGCACCTCTCTACTAGGTGTCTTAGATACGCAGTATTTT. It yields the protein CASTSLLGVLDTQYF.